Described below is a single T cell receptor beta chain sequence and its context. Its antigen is not known. Together with a sample-barcoded 5' primer, a J-beta primer mix was included in a second PCR lasting about 7 to 12 cycles. In TCRdb, the 5' RACE reads were re-called with MiXCR into one record per CDR3 protein. This sample has 600,000 to 1,000,000 distinct CDR3 sequences, with nearly 60% found just once. This CDR3 contains 15 residues. V shed 8 bases and J 2 bases; nucleotides not matched to a gene: 6. The germline V gene has CDR1 SGHTA and CDR2 FQGNSA. This entry is derived from a study of blood T cells in healthy people across ages. Turning to the study itself: About one barcoded beta molecule was captured per two T cells (by template switching).

Study conclusions and caveats: Unknown donor CMV status possibly confounded expanded clonotype changes.

The gene calls are TRBV7-2 and TRBJ2-3; 11 bases fit TRBD2. This receptor was identified in a man under 40 in good health. Input material: blood. The CDR3 protein is CTSGPGLAATDTQYF. In DNA form, the CDR3 reads TGTACCAGCGGGCCGGGACTAGCGGCCACAGATACGCAGTATTTT.